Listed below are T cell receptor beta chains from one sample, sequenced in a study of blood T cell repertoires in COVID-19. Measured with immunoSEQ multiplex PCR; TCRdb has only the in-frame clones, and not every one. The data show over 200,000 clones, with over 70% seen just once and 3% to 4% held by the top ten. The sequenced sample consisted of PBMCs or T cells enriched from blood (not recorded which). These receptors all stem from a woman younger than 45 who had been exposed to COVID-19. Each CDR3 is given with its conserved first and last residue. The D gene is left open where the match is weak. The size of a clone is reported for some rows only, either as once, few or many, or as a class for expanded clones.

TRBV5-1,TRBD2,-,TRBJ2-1,TGCGCCAGCAGCTGGGGACTAGCGGACTACAATGAGCAGTTCTTC,CASSWGLADYNEQFF
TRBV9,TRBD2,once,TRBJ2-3,TGTGCCAGCAGCGTGGGTCCTAGCGGGAGTGATACGCAGTATTTT,CASSVGPSGSDTQYF
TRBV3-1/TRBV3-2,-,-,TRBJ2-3,TGTGCCAGCAGCCAGACACGCCGCCGCACAGATACGCAGTATTTT,CASSQTRRRTDTQYF
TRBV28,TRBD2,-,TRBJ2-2,TGTGCCAGCAGCCCACTAATGGCGGGAGGTAACACCGGGGAGCTGTTTTTT,CASSPLMAGGNTGELFF
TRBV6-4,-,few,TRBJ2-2,TGTGCCAGCAGTGCCGTGCCCGTAGCGCCAGCTATAAACACCGGGGAGCTGTTTTTT,CASSAVPVAPAINTGELFF
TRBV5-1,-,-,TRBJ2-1,TGCGCCAGCAGCTTGGCCAGGGCAGCAAATGAGCAGTTCTTC,CASSLARAANEQFF
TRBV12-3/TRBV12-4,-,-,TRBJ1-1,TGTGCCAGCAGTTTTTCACAGAACACTGAAGCTTTCTTT,CASSFSQNTEAFF
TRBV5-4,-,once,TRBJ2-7,TGTGCCAGCAGCTTGGATTCGCGAGTAGCGAGATACGAGCAGTACTTC,CASSLDSRVARYEQYF
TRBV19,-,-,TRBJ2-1,TGTGCCAGTAGTCCTCTCCGAGGAACGGGGACCTACAATGAGCAGTTCTTC,CASSPLRGTGTYNEQFF
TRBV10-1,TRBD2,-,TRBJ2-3,TGCGCCAGCAGTGCAAAAGCGGGGGGCACAGATACGCAGTATTTT,CASSAKAGGTDTQYF
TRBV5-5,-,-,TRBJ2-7,TGTGCCAGCAGCCCGGTCCCGAACCGCTCCTACGAGCAGTACTTC,CASSPVPNRSYEQYF
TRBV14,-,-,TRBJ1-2,TGTGCCAGCAGCCAAGACCGGGGGAACTATGGCTACACCTTC,CASSQDRGNYGYTF
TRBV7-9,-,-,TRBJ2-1,TGTGCCAGCAGCTTAGATTCTGGCCTCAGCTCCTACAATGAGCAGTTCTTC,CASSLDSGLSSYNEQFF
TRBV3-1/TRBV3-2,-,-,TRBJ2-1,TGTGCCAGCAGCCCGGACAGCCACAATGAGCAGTTCTTC,CASSPDSHNEQFF
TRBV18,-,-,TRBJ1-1,TGTGCCAGCTCACCACCTGAGGGTTTGAACACTGAAGCTTTCTTT,CASSPPEGLNTEAFF
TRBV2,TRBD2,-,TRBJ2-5,TGTGCCAGCAGTGAATTGGGCCAGGGGGCTAGCGGGGGCCAAGAGACCCAGTACTTC,CASSELGQGASGGQETQYF
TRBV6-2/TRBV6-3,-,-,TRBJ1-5,TGTGCCAGCAGTTACACGAAACAGGGTTCTCAGCCCCAGCATTTT,CASSYTKQGSQPQHF
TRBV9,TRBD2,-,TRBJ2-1,TGTGCCAGCAGCGATGACCGGCCGGGAGGGCTGTTCTTC,CASSDDRPGGLFF
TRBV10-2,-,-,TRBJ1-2,TGCGCCAGCAGTGAGTCGAGCAGGCATGGCTACACCTTC,CASSESSRHGYTF
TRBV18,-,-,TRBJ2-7,TGTGCCAGCTCACGGAAGCAATGGACTGGACTGAACTCCTACGAGCAGTACTTC,CASSRKQWTGLNSYEQYF
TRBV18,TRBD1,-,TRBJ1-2,TGTGCCAGCTCTCACGACAGGGGTGACTATGGCTACACCTTC,CASSHDRGDYGYTF
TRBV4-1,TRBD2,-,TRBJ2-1,TGCGCCAGCAGCCATCCTAGCGGGGCCCACAATGAGCAGTTCTTC,CASSHPSGAHNEQFF
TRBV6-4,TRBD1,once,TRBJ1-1,TGTGCCAGCAGTACCGGACAGGGTAGTACTGAAGCTTTCTTT,CASSTGQGSTEAFF
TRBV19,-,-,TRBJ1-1,TGTGCCAGTAGGACGGGAATGAACACTGAAGCTTTCTTT,CASRTGMNTEAFF
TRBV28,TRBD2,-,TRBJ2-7,TGTGCCAGCAGTTTAGGGAGGGCCCTCTACGAGCAGTACTTC,CASSLGRALYEQYF
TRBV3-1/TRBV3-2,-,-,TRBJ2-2,TGTGCCACGAGCGGGACACGCACCGGGGAGCTGTTTTTT,CATSGTRTGELFF
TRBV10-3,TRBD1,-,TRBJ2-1,TGTGCCATCAGCCCCGGGACAGGGAAGTCCTACAATGAGCAGTTCTTC,CAISPGTGKSYNEQFF
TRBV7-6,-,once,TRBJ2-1,TGTGCCAGCAGCTCCACAATCAGGGACTCCTACAATGAGCAGTTCTTC,CASSSTIRDSYNEQFF